This entry lists 2 T cell receptor beta chains sequenced from one sample in a study of T cells after yellow fever vaccination. TCRdb processed the 5' RACE reads anew with MiXCR; each CDR3 protein has one entry. In the table there are 150,000 to 200,000 distinct CDR3 sequences, over 7% of which are singletons. The sequenced sample was CD8+ T cells sorted from PBMCs, obtained 45 days after the yellow fever booster vaccination. The receptors here all came from a man younger than 35 who received the YFV17D yellow fever vaccine.

The gene calls are TRBV5-5 and TRBJ1-2, with D possibly matching TRBD1 (5 bases). The germline V gene encodes CDR1 SGHKS and CDR2 YYEKEE (reference sequence). V was cut by 4 bases and J by 2 bases, with 12 bases left in between. CDR3 size: 14 residues. CDR3 sequence reads: CASSPPTANYGYTF. The DNA of the CDR3 is TGTGCCAGCAGCCCTCCGACAGCCAACTATGGCTACACCTTC.

This clonotype was counted only a few times. The rearrangement uses TRBV7-9 and TRBJ2-3, with TRBD1 matching 10 bases. CDR1 and CDR2 (germline): SEHNR, FQNEAQ (reference sequence). The V gene end was trimmed by 4 bases and the J gene end by 4 bases; junction bases not matched to a gene: 5. This CDR3 is built from 15 residues. Here the CDR3 DNA reads TGTGCCAGCAGCTCCGCGACAGGGGGCCCAGATACGCAGTATTTT. Translated, it gives CASSSATGGPDTQYF.